The TCR beta chain under discussion was sequenced for a study of shared clonotypes between healthy human individuals. Sequenced by immunoSEQ multiplex PCR; TCRdb stores in-frame clones only, minus some. This repertoire shows about a million clones, 60% to 85% found once; its top ten account for about 0.89%. This clone has just one count. Its antigen is unknown. The germline gives CDR1 SGHNT, CDR2 YENEEA. Trimming cost V 5 bases and J 4 bases, with 12 bases left between them. This CDR3 spans 14 amino acids. Notes on the study in general: Richness estimates generally favored naive over memory subsets.

The rearrangement joins TRBV11-3 to TRBJ2-1; TRBD2 might be the D (6 bases). The receptor was isolated from a young man in good health. Some clones in this sample may be carry-over from other donors' samples. The sample comprised memory CD4+ T cells from PBMCs. As to subset: CD45RA-negative fraction. The CDR3 bases are TGTGCCAGCAGCCGAGGGGACTCATACAATGAGCAGTTCTTC. This encodes CASSRGDSYNEQFF.